The T cell receptor beta chain described here comes from a study of human T cells and chemical hapten exposure. In the study overall: The study sensitized with 2% DPC on a roughly 2 cm by roughly 2 cm patch of upper inner arm skin.

Trimming cost V 5 bases and J 9 bases, with 14 bases left between them. Germline V gives CDR1 SGHTA, CDR2 FQGTGA. The CDR3 spans 13 residues. Sample time point: pre-sensitization, week 0. This sample's treatment: therapeutic diphenylcyclopropenone sensitization with weekly scalp DPC. From the RACE reads, TCRdb called clonotypes with MiXCR, one entry per CDR3 protein. In the table there are roughly 380,000 distinct CDR3 sequences, approximately 5% of which are singletons. This clonotype was counted only a few times. This chain links TRBV7-3 with TRBJ2-1; tentative D call: TRBD2 (6 bases). The starting material was whole blood, obtained in connection with sensitization to the hapten diphenylcyclopropenone (DPC). The clonotype was recovered from a woman aged 45 to 65 with alopecia areata. Some clones in this sample may be carry-over from other donors' samples. The CDR3 protein is CASSAGTGGEQFF. CDR3 nucleotides: TGTGCCAGCAGCGCGGGGACCGGGGGTGAGCAGTTCTTC. The full variable domain, rest sourced from reference TRBV7-3 and TRBJ2-1, is GAGVSQTPSNKVTEKGKYVELRCDPISGHTALYWYRQSLGQGPEFLIYFQGTGAADDSGLPNDRFFAVRPEGSVSTLKIQRTERGDSAVYLCASSAGTGGEQFFGPGTRLTVL.